This T cell receptor (beta chain) was observed in a study of graft-versus-host responses after intestinal transplantation. In the study overall: In this cohort, recipients had multivisceral, liver-intestinal, or isolated intestinal transplants. Every recipient had anti-thymocyte globulin induction and around 3 years of tacrolimus plus steroids. Study-level findings and limits: Detection of GvH clones occurred in recipient marrow, and some had their first appearance in ileum or blood. Allografts of patients with graft-donor T cell macrochimerism showed high graft-versus-host to host-versus-graft clone ratios.

TCRdb's copy holds only in-frame clones and misses some; the assay was immunoSEQ multiplex PCR. This sample has about 98,000 clones, with about 84% found just once. The length of the CDR3 is 16 residues. The germline CDR1 and CDR2 sequences are SGHDT and YYEEEE. The ends lost 2 bases at V and 3 bases at J; junction bases unmatched: 9. On this clone itself: Its antigen is undetermined.

The sequenced sample was PBMCs, obtained 255 days after intestinal transplant. The J gene is TRBJ1-2, the V gene TRBV5-6; 8 nucleotides align to TRBD1. This sequence was found in a human patient who received an intestinal transplant, so some T cells may come from the graft donor. The CDR3, as DNA: TGTGCCAGCAGCTTAAGGGTCAGGGGGCAAGACTATGGCTACACCTTC. Encoded protein: CASSLRVRGQDYGYTF.